The clone carrying this TCR beta chain was seen a handful of times. PCR used 60 Vbeta primers and 13 Jbeta primers. Sequenced by immunoSEQ multiplex PCR; TCRdb stores in-frame clones only, minus some. The sample lists under 150,000 clones, approximately 80% occurring once. This specimen comes from a study of cytomegalovirus exposure and HLA in healthy donors. The CDR3 contains 14 residues. Trimming at V came to 1 base and at J to 2 bases, leaving 1 base not matched to a gene. CDR1 is SGHTA, CDR2 FQGTGA, per germline. It was healthy bone marrow donors who served as donors. This chain uses TRBV7-3 with TRBJ2-5; 7 bases agree with TRBD2. Source material: PBMCs. The TCR comes from a man between 18 and 35 years old in good health and CMV-seronegative. The CDR3: CASSLMGGQETQYF. CDR3 nucleotide sequence: TGTGCCAGCAGCTTAATGGGGGGGCAAGAGACCCAGTACTTC. Full variable domain (rest looked up from reference TRBV7-3 and TRBJ2-5): GAGVSQTPSNKVTEKGKYVELRCDPISGHTALYWYRQSLGQGPEFLIYFQGTGAADDSGLPNDRFFAVRPEGSVSTLKIQRTERGDSAVYLCASSLMGGQETQYFGPGTRLLVL.